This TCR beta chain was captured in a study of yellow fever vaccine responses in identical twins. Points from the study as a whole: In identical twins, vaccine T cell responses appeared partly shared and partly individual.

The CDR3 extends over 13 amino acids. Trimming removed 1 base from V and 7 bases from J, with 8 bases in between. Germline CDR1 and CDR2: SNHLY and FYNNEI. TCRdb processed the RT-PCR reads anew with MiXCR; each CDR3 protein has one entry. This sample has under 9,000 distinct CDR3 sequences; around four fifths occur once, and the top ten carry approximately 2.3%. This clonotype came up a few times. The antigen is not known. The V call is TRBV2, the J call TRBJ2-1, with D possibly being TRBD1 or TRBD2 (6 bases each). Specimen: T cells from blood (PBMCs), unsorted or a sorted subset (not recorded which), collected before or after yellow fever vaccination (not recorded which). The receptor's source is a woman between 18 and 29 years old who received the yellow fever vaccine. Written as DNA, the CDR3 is TGTGCCAGCAGTGAAGGGGGGGCAAATGAGCAGTTCTTC. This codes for CASSEGGANEQFF.